There are many counts of the clone carrying this T cell receptor beta chain. The entry originates in a study of Graves' ophthalmopathy and Graves' hyperthyroidism. Amplification from RNA transcripts yielded the TCR beta CDR3 regions. HTBI primers served in a first-round RT-PCR, which a second-round multiplex PCR followed. TCRdb re-analysed the multiplex PCR reads in MiXCR, keeping a single row per CDR3 protein. The table shows hundreds of thousands of distinct CDR3 sequences, with 21% occurring only once. Isolation of PBMCs was performed using around 9.1 ml of fresh peripheral blood. Germline assignment: CDR1 DFQATT and CDR2 SNEGSKA (reference sequence). Trimming at V came to 0 bases and at J to 6 bases, leaving 9 bases not matched to a gene. The CDR3 contains 16 residues.

The chain links TRBV20-1 to TRBJ2-2; 8 bases fit TRBD2. Sequencing was done on a sample of peripheral blood. The sequence derives from a woman aged 18-35 years with stable Graves' hyperthyroidism. The chain's CDR3 is CSARDPRTAGAGELFF. The CDR3 DNA reads TGCAGTGCTAGAGATCCTCGGACAGCGGGGGCCGGGGAGCTGTTTTTT.